Shown below are 28 T cell receptor beta chains from a single sample sequenced in a study of T cells after yellow fever vaccination. TCRdb recomputed calls from the 5' RACE reads with MiXCR, one row per CDR3 protein. The table lists roughly 500,000 distinct CDR3 sequences, under 25% of them singletons, with about 13% in the top ten. Here the sequenced sample was PBMCs, taken 15 days after the yellow fever booster vaccination. Receptors originate from a man between 25 and 39 years old who received the YFV17D yellow fever vaccine.

This chain connects TRBV5-1 to TRBJ2-7, with a weak D call TRBD2 (7 bases). The length of the CDR3 is 16 residues. V lost 0 bases to trimming and J lost 0 bases, with 13 bases between them. Germline loops: CDR1 SGHRS, CDR2 YFSETQ. In DNA, the CDR3 is TGCGCCAGCAGCTTGGCCGAGGGGGGGACCTCCTACGAGCAGTACTTC. It specifies CASSLAEGGTSYEQYF.

In its sample, this clonotype was seen a few times. V is TRBV9 and J is TRBJ1-1, with unresolved D. This CDR3 is 16 amino acids long. Per germline, CDR1 SGDLS and CDR2 YYNGEE. Trimming shortened V by 0 bases and J by 7 bases, and 19 bases separated the two germline ends. The CDR3 here is CASSVGAQALNGEAFF. The CDR3 DNA follows: TGTGCCAGCAGCGTAGGGGCCCAGGCGCTTAATGGTGAAGCTTTCTTT.

This clonotype was picked up a small number of times. V usage is TRBV7-2 and J usage is TRBJ2-2; D gene unclear. Germline V gene lookup returns CDR1 SGHTA and CDR2 FQGNSA. The ends were cut back, 5 bases at V and 7 bases at J, with 17 bases in the middle. CDR3 length equals 15 residues. The CDR3 DNA reads TGTGCCAGCAGCCCCTGGGGTCAGTTCGGCGGGGAGCTGTTTTTT. Translation gives CASSPWGQFGGELFF.

This clonotype was counted a few times. This chain joins TRBV27 and TRBJ1-1; D gene ambiguous. There are 14 residues in the CDR3. V was clipped by 3 bases and J by 0 bases, with 8 bases between them. The V gene's germline CDR1 is MNHEY and CDR2 SMNVEV (reference sequence). The CDR3 sequence is CASSFLGMNTEAFF. The CDR3 coding sequence is TGTGCCAGCAGTTTTCTGGGAATGAACACTGAAGCTTTCTTT.

This clonotype was detected a few times. The rearrangement links TRBV11-2 to TRBJ2-4; D is unresolved. The CDR3 loop spans 12 amino acids. Germline CDR1 SGHAT, CDR2 FQNNGV. V shed 3 bases and J shed 6 bases, with 6 bases lying between them. Written as DNA, the CDR3 is TGTGCCAGCAGCTTCTCTAGAAACATTCAGTACTTC. Its protein product is CASSFSRNIQYF. The full variable domain, its missing parts supplied by reference TRBV11-2 and TRBJ2-4, is EAGVAQSPRYKIIEKRQSVAFWCNPISGHATLYWYQQILGQGPKLLIQFQNNGVVDDSQLPKDRFSAERLKGVDSTLKIQPAKLEDSAVYLCASSFSRNIQYFGAGTRLSVL.

In its sample, this clonotype was seen a few times. This rearrangement joins TRBV20-1 to TRBJ2-1; 9 bases match TRBD2. CDR1 and CDR2 (germline): DFQATT, SNEGSKA (reference sequence). The CDR3 consists of 12 residues. J gave up 12 bases and V 2 bases, and 5 bases lay outside the gene matches. CDR3: CSARPTSGTQFF. The CDR3 DNA follows: TGCAGTGCTAGACCGACTAGCGGTACGCAGTTCTTC.

This clonotype was detected a few times. V and J are TRBV18 and TRBJ2-1, with TRBD2 matching over 7 bases. The CDR3 is made up of 15 amino acids. From germline, CDR1 is KGHSH and CDR2 LQKENI. The V gene end was trimmed by 3 bases and the J gene end by 5 bases; junction bases not matched to a gene: 7. Written as DNA, the CDR3 is TGTGCCAGCTCACCCGGACTAGTGGTTAACAATGAGCAGTTCTTC. Residues: CASSPGLVVNNEQFF.

Only a few counts were recorded for this clonotype. The chain is built from TRBV7-2 and TRBJ2-2; 9 bases are shared with TRBD2. The germline CDR1 and CDR2 sequences are SGHTA and FQGNSA. Trimming took 5 bases from V and 5 from J; bases not matched to a gene: 9. The CDR3 is made up of 16 amino acids. Here the CDR3 DNA reads TGTGCCAGCAGCCCCCGGACAGCGGGGGGAACCGGGGAGCTGTTTTTT. It translates to CASSPRTAGGTGELFF.

This clonotype was seen a single time. The chain carries TRBV6-2 or TRBV6-3 and TRBJ2-5; maybe TRBD2 (6 bases). Trimming cost V 6 bases and J 7 bases, with 12 bases left between them. The length of the CDR3 is 12 residues. From germline, CDR1 is MNHEY and CDR2 SVGEGT. This CDR3 is CASRASSGTQYF. CDR3 bases: TGTGCCAGCAGAGCGAGTAGCGGGACCCAGTACTTC.

This clonotype has just a few counts. The chain joins TRBV12-3 or TRBV12-4 to TRBJ2-7, with a weak D call TRBD2 (6 bases). The CDR3 length is 15 residues. The germline V and J ends were trimmed by 2 bases and 3 bases, with 14 bases remaining between them. CDR3 sequence: CASSLFGAGGYEQYF. In nucleotides, the CDR3 is TGTGCCAGCAGTTTATTCGGGGCCGGGGGCTACGAGCAGTACTTC.

The chain uses TRBV20-1 and TRBJ2-3, with 7 bases aligning to TRBD2. Unmatched junction bases numbered 9, after V lost 6 bases and J lost 6 bases. CDR1 and CDR2 from the germline V gene are DFQATT and SNEGSKA (reference sequence). The CDR3 is made up of 13 amino acids. The CDR3 protein is CSALAGSGDTQYF. DNA for the CDR3: TGCAGTGCCTTAGCGGGTTCAGGGGATACGCAGTATTTT.

This clonotype appeared a few times. The V and J genes are TRBV6-6 and TRBJ2-3; 8 positions match TRBD1. This CDR3 region has 13 residues. CDR1 and CDR2 from the germline V gene are MNHNY and SVGAGI (reference sequence). V lost 6 bases to trimming and J lost 7 bases; unmatched junction nucleotides: 6. This CDR3 reads CASRPDRANTQYF. Written as DNA, the CDR3 is TGTGCCAGCAGACCGGACAGGGCTAATACGCAGTATTTT.

This rearrangement joins TRBV7-9 to TRBJ2-7, with 7 positions matching TRBD2. This CDR3 has 12 amino acids. From germline, CDR1 is SEHNR and CDR2 FQNEAQ (reference sequence). The junction had 8 bases not matched to a gene; V was cut back by 11 bases and J by 4 bases. CDR3 sequence reads: CAVGGSAYEQYF. CDR3 DNA sequence: TGTGCCGTGGGGGGGAGCGCGTACGAGCAGTACTTC. The variable domain in full, completed from reference TRBV7-9 and TRBJ2-7, reads DTGVSQNPRHKITKRGQNVTFRCDPISEHNRLYWYRQTLGQGPEFLTYFQNEAQLEKSRLLSDRFSAERPKGSFSTLEIQRTEQGDSAMYLCAVGGSAYEQYFGPGTRLTVT.

V and J are TRBV29-1 and TRBJ2-3; 9 nucleotides agree with TRBD2. CDR3 length: 13 amino acids. In germline, CDR1 is SQVTM, CDR2 ANQGSEA. J was trimmed by 6 bases and V by 7 bases; bases with no gene match: 8. The CDR3 bases are TGCAGCGCCCGAGGACTAGCGATGGATACGCAGTATTTT. The encoded protein is CSARGLAMDTQYF.

This clonotype came up a few times. CDR3 amino acids: CASRQGAGGEAFF. DNA of the CDR3: TGTGCCAGCAGACAGGGGGCAGGGGGTGAAGCTTTCTTT. The chain carries TRBV2 and TRBJ1-1; 9 bases fit TRBD1. CDR1 SNHLY and CDR2 FYNNEI come from the germline V gene. After removal of 6 bases from V and 7 bases from J, the junction contained 6 bases not matched to a gene. The CDR3 runs to 13 residues.

The chain recombines TRBV27 with TRBJ2-5; tentative D call: TRBD1 (5 bases). The CDR3 runs to 14 residues. The ends were cut back, 7 bases at V and 5 bases at J, with 17 bases in the middle. Germline values: CDR1 MNHEY, CDR2 SMNVEV (reference sequence). The CDR3 spells CASKQDRLGETQYF. CDR3 DNA sequence: TGTGCCAGCAAACAGGACCGGCTTGGGGAGACCCAGTACTTC.

This clonotype was picked up a small number of times. The chain employs TRBV10-3 and TRBJ2-7; no clear D. Per the germline V gene, CDR1 is ENHRY and CDR2 is SYGVKD. The CDR3 extends over 13 amino acids. V dropped 3 bases and J dropped 3 bases, with 9 bases sitting between them. DNA for the CDR3: TGTGCCATCAGTGATGTGAACGACTACGAGCAGTACTTC. Its translation is CAISDVNDYEQYF.

The chain links TRBV29-1 to TRBJ2-7, with D possibly matching TRBD2 (5 bases). V lost 1 base to trimming and J lost 2 bases, with 12 bases between them. The V gene's germline CDR1 is SQVTM and CDR2 ANQGSEA. The CDR3 length is 14 residues. This chain's CDR3 is CSVEGRGQTYEQYF. The CDR3 DNA reads TGCAGCGTTGAAGGCCGCGGGCAAACCTACGAGCAGTACTTC.

This chain joins TRBV4-1 and TRBJ2-1; D call uncertain. Between the trimmed V and J ends, which lost 0 bases and 9 bases, there was a span of 18 bases. Germline V gene lookup returns CDR1 MGHRA and CDR2 YSYEKL. The CDR3 sequence is 16 residues long. The CDR3 loop is CASSQDLGIPLVEQFF. The CDR3 bases are TGCGCCAGCAGCCAAGATTTGGGGATACCCTTGGTTGAGCAGTTCTTC.

In this sample, this clonotype turned up many times. The chain carries TRBV5-1 and TRBJ2-7; D gene ambiguous. The CDR3 is 12 residues long. CDR1 SGHRS and CDR2 YFSETQ come from the germline V gene. V shed 0 bases and J shed 6 bases, with 7 bases lying between them. CDR3 protein: CASSLVQGEQYF. CDR3 DNA: TGCGCCAGCAGCTTGGTGCAAGGCGAGCAGTACTTC.

The V gene is TRBV29-1, the J gene TRBJ2-3; no clear D. The V end lost 7 bases, the J end lost 2 bases, and 13 bases lay between the germline ends. CDR1 SQVTM and CDR2 ANQGSEA come from the germline V gene. The length of the CDR3 is 13 residues. CDR3 in amino acids: CSALDFFTDTQYF. CDR3 nucleotides: TGCAGCGCCCTCGACTTCTTCACAGATACGCAGTATTTT.

The gene calls are TRBV20-1 and TRBJ1-1; D is perhaps TRBD1 (5 bases). V lost 2 bases, J lost 5 bases, and 12 bases lay in between. Germline lookup yields CDR1 DFQATT and CDR2 SNEGSKA (reference sequence). The CDR3 totals 13 residues. CDR3 DNA sequence: TGCAGTGCTAGATTCCAGGGAGGTACTGAAGCTTTCTTT. Translated, it gives CSARFQGGTEAFF.

This clonotype was counted at least ten times. The J gene is TRBJ2-2, the V gene TRBV7-2; 7 bases are a match to TRBD2. The V gene's germline CDR1 is SGHTA and CDR2 FQGNSA. V lost 5 bases and J lost 0; bases outside the gene matches: 3. This CDR3 contains 15 residues. The CDR3 loop is CASSPGTTNTGELFF. In DNA form, the CDR3 reads TGTGCCAGCAGCCCCGGGACTACGAACACCGGGGAGCTGTTTTTT.

The chain recombines TRBV29-1 with TRBJ2-3; the D is unclear. The CDR3 sequence is 13 residues long. Germline CDR1 is SQVTM and CDR2 is ANQGSEA. V dropped 6 bases and J dropped 3 bases, with 13 bases sitting between them. The CDR3 bases are TGCAGCGTCGAACTGCCGGCAACAGATACGCAGTATTTT. This gives the protein CSVELPATDTQYF.

The genes are TRBV20-1 and TRBJ2-5; tentatively, D is TRBD1 or TRBD2 (5 bases each). CDR1 is DFQATT and CDR2 is SNEGSKA in the germline V gene (reference sequence). The CDR3 is made up of 15 amino acids. V was pared by 0 bases and J by 7 bases, with 18 bases between. This chain's CDR3 is CSARDTRAGAGTQYF. The CDR3 DNA is TGCAGTGCTAGAGATACCAGGGCGGGCGCGGGGACCCAGTACTTC.

This clonotype has more than one count but fewer than ten. V and J are TRBV29-1 and TRBJ2-1, with 12 bases fitting TRBD2. CDR3 length: 14 amino acids. The germline V gene encodes CDR1 SQVTM and CDR2 ANQGSEA. Germline trimming cut 7 bases from V and 5 bases from J; bases unmatched to any gene: 6. The CDR3 spells CSGASGRDNNEQFF. Here the CDR3 DNA reads TGCAGCGGAGCTAGCGGGAGGGACAACAATGAGCAGTTCTTC.

This clonotype was seen a few times. The rearrangement joins TRBV7-6 to TRBJ2-1, with D tentatively TRBD1 or TRBD2 (7 bases each). V lost 1 base, J lost 9 bases, and 16 bases lay in between. The germline V gene encodes CDR1 SGHVS and CDR2 FNYEAQ. This CDR3 comprises 15 residues. CDR3 nucleotide sequence: TGTGCCAGCAGCTTAGGACAGGGAGGCGGGAGTGAGCAGTTCTTC. Residues: CASSLGQGGGSEQFF.

This clonotype was seen a handful of times. The genes are TRBV2 and TRBJ1-5; D remains ambiguous. Between the trimmed V and J ends, which lost 7 bases and 4 bases, there was a span of 11 bases. The CDR3 sequence is 13 residues long. CDR1 and CDR2 (germline): SNHLY, FYNNEI. CDR3 in DNA: TGTGCCAGCACTTTCGGGGATAATCAGCCCCAGCATTTT. Its protein product is CASTFGDNQPQHF.